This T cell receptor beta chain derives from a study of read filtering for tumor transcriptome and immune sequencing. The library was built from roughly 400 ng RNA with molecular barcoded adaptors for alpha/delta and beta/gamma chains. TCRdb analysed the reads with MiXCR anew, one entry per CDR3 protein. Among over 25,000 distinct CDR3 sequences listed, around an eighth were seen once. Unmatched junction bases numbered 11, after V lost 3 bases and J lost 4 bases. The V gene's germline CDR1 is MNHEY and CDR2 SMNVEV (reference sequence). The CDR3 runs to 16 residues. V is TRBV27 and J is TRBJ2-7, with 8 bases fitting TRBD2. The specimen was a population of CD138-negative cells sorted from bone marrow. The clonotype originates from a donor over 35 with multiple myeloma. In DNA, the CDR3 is TGTGCCAGCAGTTTTGGAGCGGGAGAAGGAGAGTACGAGCAGTACTTC. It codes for CASSFGAGEGEYEQYF.